The sequence of this T cell receptor beta chain was determined in a study of shared clonotypes between healthy human individuals. The overall study: Aged 18 to 49, the donors were a couple of women and a few men.

Naive-designated CD8 cells lacked CD45RO, were positively enriched for CCR7, and omitted terminally differentiated effector memory CD45RA+ cells. Points on this clone: Its target is unknown.

The CDR3 length is 16 residues. CDR1 LGHNA and CDR2 YSLEER come from the germline V gene. Trimming stripped 0 bases from V and 4 bases from J, with 13 bases between. Study-level results: About 5% of naive CD4 clonotypes were shared across a handful of donors.

The test was conducted at deep level. Original data processing: ImmunoSEQ gave junction-only sequences without quality scores, so filtering differed. This table comes from immunoSEQ multiplex PCR, and its TCRdb copy is limited to in-frame clones, with some not included. From that table come the V and J calls and clone size; the DNA was used to work out D and trimming. The sample lists 1.5 million to 2.5 million clones, roughly 94% occurring once. The specimen sequenced was naive CD8+ T cells sorted from blood. The TCR originated in a man between 18 and 35 years old in good health. The rearrangement uses TRBV4-3 and TRBJ2-1, with a weak D call TRBD2 (6 bases). The CDR3 coding sequence is TGCGCCAGCAGCCAAGATACGGCTAGCGTATACAATGAGCAGTTCTTC. This translates into CASSQDTASVYNEQFF.